This T cell receptor beta chain was identified in a study of shared clonotypes between healthy human individuals. General study findings and limits: Sampling involved blood alone; tissue repertoires likely differ. Naive CD4 clonotype sharing across a few donors was about 5%.

Points on this clone: Its target is not known.

This CDR3 has 16 amino acids. Trimming shortened V by 0 bases and J by 0 bases, and 10 bases separated the two germline ends. In germline, CDR1 is SGHRS, CDR2 YFSETQ. A CD45RA+ naive subset and a CD45RA-negative memory subset were split from CD4+ cells. The assay was carried out at the deep level. Assay used: immunoSEQ multiplex PCR; TCRdb lists only in-frame clones, some missing. The sample lists some 2,500,000 clones; about nine tenths were seen once. The TCR sequence derives from a man aged 18 to 30 in good health. Some clones in this sample may be carry-over from other donors' samples. This sequence joins TRBV5-1 and TRBJ2-1, with D possibly being TRBD1 (5 bases). Sequences were obtained from naive CD4+ T cells from PBMCs. Noted subset: CD45RA+ positively selected. The chain's CDR3 is CASSLDGDSSYNEQFF. CDR3 coding DNA: TGCGCCAGCAGCTTGGATGGCGACAGCTCCTACAATGAGCAGTTCTTC.